These T cell receptor beta chains were read from a single sample in a study of identical twins. TCRdb redid the calling of the 5' RACE reads with MiXCR, one entry per CDR3 protein. Counted here are 200,000 to 250,000 distinct CDR3 sequences, roughly 7% occurring once; the ten biggest clones make up under 4%. This same sample was also part of a study on yellow fever vaccine responses in identical twins.

Sequenced material: memory (CD45RO+) T cells sorted from blood. The receptors shown here come from a woman between 18 and 29 years old in good health. Each CDR3 is given with its conserved first and last residue. The order of the fields is V gene, J gene, CDR3 protein.

V: TRBV12-3/TRBV12-4
J: TRBJ1-4
CDR3: CASSRDGTNEKLFF

V: TRBV5-1
J: TRBJ2-7
CDR3: CASSPEGSSYEQYF

V: TRBV20-1
J: TRBJ2-5
CDR3: CSAAPGLAGGETQYF

V: TRBV20-1
J: TRBJ1-6
CDR3: CSAGRQASSPLHF

V: TRBV20-1
J: TRBJ2-5
CDR3: CSARVLGQETQYF

V: TRBV10-3
J: TRBJ2-3
CDR3: CAISESLAGGQTDTQYF

V: TRBV2
J: TRBJ2-2
CDR3: CASSASGRGAGELFF

V: TRBV7-9
J: TRBJ1-1
CDR3: CASSLVGTTGEAFF

V: TRBV3-1
J: TRBJ2-3
CDR3: CASSQASRGPPPYTQYF

V: TRBV18
J: TRBJ2-3
CDR3: CASSPGTWSTDTQYF

V: TRBV6-5
J: TRBJ1-3
CDR3: CASSTRQSPSGNTIYF

V: TRBV27
J: TRBJ1-1
CDR3: CASSLSSTVKAFF

V: TRBV12-5
J: TRBJ1-5
CDR3: CASRQGNQPQHF

V: TRBV28
J: TRBJ1-3
CDR3: CASSWGQVAGNTIYF

V: TRBV7-9
J: TRBJ1-2
CDR3: CASSKYPREFYGYTF

V: TRBV12-3/TRBV12-4
J: TRBJ2-1
CDR3: CASKEGLHLNEQFF

V: TRBV3-1
J: TRBJ1-1
CDR3: CASSQLIGNTEAFF

V: TRBV13
J: TRBJ2-5
CDR3: CASSLVAETQYF

V: TRBV12-3/TRBV12-4
J: TRBJ2-7
CDR3: CASRMGQDASYEQYF

V: TRBV12-3/TRBV12-4
J: TRBJ2-7
CDR3: CASSLGSVSSYEQYF

V: TRBV19
J: TRBJ1-6
CDR3: CASSIKRAGGSPLHF

V: TRBV7-6
J: TRBJ2-7
CDR3: CASSLGGTPGQYF

V: TRBV6-5
J: TRBJ1-4
CDR3: CASSFFRGEKLFF

V: TRBV3-1
J: TRBJ1-1
CDR3: CASSPEGRQNTEAFF

V: TRBV18
J: TRBJ1-4
CDR3: CASSPTTNEKLFF

V: TRBV6-4
J: TRBJ2-6
CDR3: CASSDLYGPTPGANVLTF

V: TRBV6-1
J: TRBJ1-6
CDR3: CASSDRRHVNSPLHF

V: TRBV24-1
J: TRBJ2-7
CDR3: CATSDLPGGPNEQYF

V: TRBV20-1
J: TRBJ2-3
CDR3: CSASTSGATDTQYF

V: TRBV29-1
J: TRBJ1-1
CDR3: CSVEGQGRNTEAFF

V: TRBV6-1
J: TRBJ1-5
CDR3: CASSPQGPEWGQHF

V: TRBV20-1
J: TRBJ2-1
CDR3: CSASLGYNEQFF

V: TRBV9
J: TRBJ2-7
CDR3: CASSGINRDEQYF